The clone carrying this T cell receptor beta chain was recorded a few times. The target antigen is unknown. The entry originates in a study of T cells in Graves' hyperthyroidism and ophthalmopathy. Study observations and caveats: Peripheral blood also featured most of the thyroid clonotypes expanded above 0.001.

Fresh 10 ml peripheral blood yielded PBMCs. Germline V gene data show CDR1 as MNHEY and CDR2 as SVGEGT. J was trimmed by 5 bases and V by 6 bases; bases with no gene match: 9. The CDR3 has 16 residues. RNA transcripts yielded amplified TCR beta CDR3 regions. TCR CDR3 underwent first-round RT-PCR with the HTBI primer set. One entry per CDR3 protein, called by TCRdb with MiXCR from the multiplex PCR reads. The sample contains 400,000 to 550,000 distinct CDR3 sequences, approximately 25% of which appear only once. This chain connects TRBV6-2 or TRBV6-3 to TRBJ1-5; TRBD1 aligns across 11 bases. The sample taken for sequencing was blood. This sequence was found in a woman in her twenties or thirties with Graves' ophthalmopathy. The CDR3 sequence is CASRPTWTGGDQPQHF. The CDR3 DNA follows: TGTGCCAGCAGACCTACTTGGACAGGGGGCGATCAGCCCCAGCATTTT.